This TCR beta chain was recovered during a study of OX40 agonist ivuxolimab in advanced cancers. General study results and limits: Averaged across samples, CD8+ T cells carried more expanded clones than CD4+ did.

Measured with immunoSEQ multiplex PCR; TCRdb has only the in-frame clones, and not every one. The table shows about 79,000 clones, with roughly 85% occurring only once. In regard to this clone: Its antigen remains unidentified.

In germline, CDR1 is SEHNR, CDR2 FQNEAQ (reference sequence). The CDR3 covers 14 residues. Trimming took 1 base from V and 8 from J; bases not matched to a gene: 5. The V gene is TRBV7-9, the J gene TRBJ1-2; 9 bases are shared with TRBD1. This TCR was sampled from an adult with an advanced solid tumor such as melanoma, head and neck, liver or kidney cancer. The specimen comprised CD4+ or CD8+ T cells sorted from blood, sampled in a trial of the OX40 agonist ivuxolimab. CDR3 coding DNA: TGTGCCAGCAGCTTAGAAGGGACAGGGAGAGGCTACACCTTC. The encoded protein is CASSLEGTGRGYTF. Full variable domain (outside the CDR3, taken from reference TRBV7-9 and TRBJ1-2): DTGVSQNPRHKITKRGQNVTFRCDPISEHNRLYWYRQTLGQGPEFLTYFQNEAQLEKSRLLSDRFSAERPKGSFSTLEIQRTEQGDSAMYLCASSLEGTGRGYTFGSGTRLTVV.